The T cell receptor (beta chain) described here comes from a study of CD8 T cells in Susac syndrome. V was shortened by 0 bases and J by 0 bases, with 12 bases between the two germline ends. CDR3 length: 17 residues. Germline-derived CDR1 and CDR2 are PRHDT and FYEKMQ (reference sequence). The table lists this clonotype with a count of one. RNA was extracted with the RNeasy kit, and a quantity of roughly 0.5 to 1 ug was reverse transcribed using random hexamers. TCRdb reprocessed the immunoSEQ multiplex PCR reads via MiXCR and lists one record per CDR3 protein. The data contain 80,000 to 90,000 distinct CDR3 sequences, just under 95% of them singletons.

Sequencing was carried out using CD8+ T cells from PBMCs. The chain has TRBV13 and TRBJ2-1; no definite D call. This sequence originates from a human donor in good health. DNA of the CDR3: TGTGCCAGCAGCTTAGGAAGAGTGGGCAGCTCCTACAATGAGCAGTTCTTC. This gives the protein CASSLGRVGSSYNEQFF.